The 3 T cell receptor beta chains below all came from one sample that was sequenced in a study of CD8 T cells in Susac syndrome. With random hexamers, reverse transcription was performed on about 0.5 to 1 ug of RNA. Each CDR3 protein is one row after TCRdb ran MiXCR on the immunoSEQ multiplex PCR reads. The sample holds some 160,000 distinct CDR3 sequences, 95% seen once. The sample comprised CD8+ T cells from PBMCs. These receptors originate from a human donor with multiple sclerosis.

This chain links TRBV6-5 with TRBJ2-2; TRBD1 matches at 7 bases. V lost 4 bases and J lost 4; bases outside the gene matches: 6. The germline gives CDR1 MNHEY, CDR2 SVGAGI. The CDR3 spans 15 residues. CDR3 sequence (DNA): TGTGCCAGCAGTTTGACAGGGTCGGGCACCGGGGAGCTGTTTTTT. Its protein product is CASSLTGSGTGELFF.

Remarks on this clonotype: One end of the junction varies from germline; a read error may be responsible. The rearrangement uses TRBV6-6 and TRBJ2-7; D remains ambiguous. There are 12 residues in the CDR3. In germline, CDR1 is MNHNY, CDR2 SVGAGI (reference sequence). As DNA, the CDR3 is TGTGCCAGCGAGGACGGCGCCTACGAGCAGCACTTC. This sequence encodes CASEDGAYEQHF.

In this sample, this clonotype turned up once. V is TRBV11-2 and J is TRBJ2-1; no definite D call. This CDR3 region has 13 residues. Trimming shortened V by 5 bases and J by 4 bases, and 9 bases separated the two germline ends. Germline CDR1 and CDR2: SGHAT and FQNNGV. CDR3: CASSPAAYNEQFF. In DNA, the CDR3 is TGTGCCAGCAGCCCCGCCGCTTACAATGAGCAGTTCTTC.